What follows are 14 T cell receptor beta chains derived from one specimen sequenced in a study of blood T cell repertoires in COVID-19 (dated by TCRdb to 2018 to 2020). The library was obtained by the immunoSEQ multiplex PCR assay. TCRdb stores this immuneACCESS table with in-frame sequences only. Part of the clones is absent; in the studies checked, under half of the shortfall reflects unresolved V genes, and no reason is known for the rest. The sample records fewer than 200,000 clones, about 90% of which are singletons. About 1.2% of the sample belongs to the ten largest clones. Sequencing input: PBMCs or T cells enriched from blood (not recorded which). These TCRs come from a human donor with acute COVID-19. The donor label of this sample is uncertain.

The V gene is TRBV10-3, the J gene TRBJ2-7; TRBD1 matches at 8 bases. Germline V gene sequence: CDR1 ENHRY, CDR2 SYGVKD. Trimming cost V 7 bases and J 0 bases; bases outside gene matches: 2. The CDR3 sequence is 13 residues long. The CDR3 DNA reads TGTGCCATCACCGACAGGGGCTCCTACGAGCAGTACTTC. Protein sequence: CAITDRGSYEQYF.

The chain is built from TRBV3-1 (or the pseudogene TRBV3-2) and TRBJ2-3; perhaps TRBD1 as D (5 bases). The CDR3 runs to 14 residues. Trimming pared 6 bases from V and 0 bases from J, leaving 10 bases between. The germline gives CDR1 LGHDT, CDR2 YNNKEL (reference sequence). CDR3 amino acids: CASSLQGSTDTQYF. The CDR3 DNA reads TGTGCCAGCAGTCTTCAGGGCAGCACAGATACGCAGTATTTT.

The V gene is TRBV20-1, the J gene TRBJ2-3, with TRBD2 matching over 9 bases. Germline assignment: CDR1 DFQATT and CDR2 SNEGSKA (reference sequence). Germline trimming cut 3 bases from V and 3 bases from J; bases unmatched to any gene: 4. CDR3 size: 14 residues. CDR3 region: CSASGLAGTDTQYF. DNA of the CDR3: TGCAGTGCTAGTGGGCTAGCGGGGACAGATACGCAGTATTTT.

The CDR3 here is CASRPPGRGNTEAFF. In DNA form, the CDR3 reads TGTGCCAGCAGGCCACCGGGCAGGGGGAACACTGAAGCTTTCTTT. The rearrangement joins TRBV25-1 to TRBJ1-1; TRBD1 might be the D (6 bases). V shed 6 bases and J shed 1 base, with 15 bases lying between them. Germline assignment: CDR1 MGHDK and CDR2 SYGVNS. The CDR3 has 15 amino acids.

This clone was observed a handful of times. The V call is TRBV2, the J call TRBJ2-3, with 7 bases that match TRBD1. The V gene's germline CDR1 is SNHLY and CDR2 FYNNEI. The CDR3 is 14 residues long. V trimming: 8 bases; J trimming: 2 bases; junction bases outside the gene matches: 7. The chain's CDR3 is CASWGRGITDTQYF. CDR3 nucleotides: TGTGCCAGCTGGGGCAGGGGGATCACAGATACGCAGTATTTT.

J is TRBJ2-7 and V is TRBV6-5; 7 bases match TRBD2. The V gene's germline CDR1 is MNHEY and CDR2 SVGAGI. This CDR3 has 14 amino acids. J lost 1 base, V lost 8 bases, and 8 bases had no gene match. CDR3 bases: TGTGCCAGCCCCTGGGGGAGGGAGTCCTACGAGCAGTACTTC. Translated: CASPWGRESYEQYF.

The V call is TRBV7-9, the J call TRBJ1-1; 9 positions agree with TRBD1. Per germline, CDR1 SEHNR and CDR2 FQNEAQ (reference sequence). V shed 10 bases and J 4 bases; nucleotides not matched to a gene: 22. The CDR3 spans 18 residues. For the CDR3, the DNA is TGTGCCACCCTAAAAACCGGGACAGGGAACGGGAGAAGCACTGAAGCTTTCTTT. Residues: CATLKTGTGNGRSTEAFF.

Comments on this clone: Other DNA sequences in the sample encode the same CDR3. This rearrangement joins TRBV30 to TRBJ2-3; D not certain. The length of the CDR3 is 12 residues. Germline V CDR1 and CDR2: GTSNPN, SVGIG (reference sequence). Trimming took 1 base from V and 5 from J, leaving 7 bases between them. In DNA, the CDR3 is TGTGCCTGGAGTGGTACGCGAGATACGCAGTATTTT. It codes for CAWSGTRDTQYF.

The J gene is TRBJ1-1, the V gene TRBV19, with D unclear. The CDR3 extends over 15 amino acids. V dropped 8 bases and J dropped 6 bases, with 22 bases sitting between them. Germline V gives CDR1 LNHDA, CDR2 SQIVND (reference sequence). CDR3 in amino acids: CASLAEVSLSSEAFF. The CDR3, as DNA: TGTGCCAGTCTGGCAGAAGTTTCCTTGTCTTCTGAAGCTTTCTTT.

The V gene is TRBV9, the J gene TRBJ1-3; TRBD1 is a possible D gene (5 bases). Germline assignment: CDR1 SGDLS and CDR2 YYNGEE. The V gene lost 3 bases and the J gene lost 1 base, with 11 bases spanning the gap. The CDR3 has 15 residues. The DNA of the CDR3 is TGTGCCAGCAGCGACAGGCTTCAGTCTGGAAACACCATATATTTT. It encodes CASSDRLQSGNTIYF. Based on the CDR3 plus reference TRBV9 and TRBJ1-3, the full variable domain is DSGVTQTPKHLITATGQRVTLRCSPRSGDLSVYWYQQSLDQGLQFLIQYYNGEERAKGNILERFSAQQFPDLHSELNLSSLELGDSALYFCASSDRLQSGNTIYFGEGSWLTVV.

CDR3 sequence: CASSYDGDTGELFF. The CDR3 region has the DNA TGTGCCAGCAGTTACGACGGAGACACCGGGGAGCTGTTTTTT. V usage is TRBV6-6 and J usage is TRBJ2-2; D gene uncertain. The CDR3 runs to 14 residues. Trimming left V 2 bases short and J 3 bases short, with 7 bases between. Looked up from germline, CDR1 is MNHNY and CDR2 is SVGAGI (reference sequence).

This sequence joins TRBV9 and TRBJ1-2; unclear D gene. Germline values: CDR1 SGDLS, CDR2 YYNGEE. The CDR3 is 14 amino acids. V was trimmed by 0 bases and J by 7 bases, leaving 13 bases between them. The CDR3, as DNA: TGTGCCAGCAGCGTAGGCCCCTCAGGCCCTGGCTACACCTTC. It encodes CASSVGPSGPGYTF.

The chain recombines TRBV20-1 with TRBJ1-1; 7 bases fit TRBD1. Germline values: CDR1 DFQATT, CDR2 SNEGSKA (reference sequence). The CDR3 has 11 amino acids. V dropped 6 bases and J dropped 8; count of bases not matched to a gene: 6. CDR3 sequence (DNA): TGCAGTGCCATGGGACAGCTCGAAGCTTTCTTT. Translating it yields CSAMGQLEAFF.

V usage is TRBV5-1 and J usage is TRBJ1-1, with D possibly being TRBD1 (6 bases). The CDR3 has 17 amino acids. V was shortened by 0 bases and J by 1 base, with 16 bases between the two germline ends. Germline CDR1 is SGHRS and CDR2 is YFSETQ. DNA for the CDR3: TGCGCCAGCAGCTTGGATTTTTCAGGGGATGGGAACACTGAAGCTTTCTTT. Protein sequence: CASSLDFSGDGNTEAFF.